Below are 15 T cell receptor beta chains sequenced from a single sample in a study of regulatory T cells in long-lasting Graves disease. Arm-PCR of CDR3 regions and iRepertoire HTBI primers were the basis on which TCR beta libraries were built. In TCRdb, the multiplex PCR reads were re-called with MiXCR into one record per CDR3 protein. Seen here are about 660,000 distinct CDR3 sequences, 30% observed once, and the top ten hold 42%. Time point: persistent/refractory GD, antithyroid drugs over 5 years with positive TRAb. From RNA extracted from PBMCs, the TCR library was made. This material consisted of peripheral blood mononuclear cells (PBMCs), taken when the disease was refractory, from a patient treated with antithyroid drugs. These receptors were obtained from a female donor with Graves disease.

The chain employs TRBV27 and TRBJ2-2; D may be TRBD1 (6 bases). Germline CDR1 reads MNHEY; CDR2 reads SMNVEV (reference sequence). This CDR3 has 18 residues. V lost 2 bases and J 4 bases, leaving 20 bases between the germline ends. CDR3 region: CASSLSPTGSGSTGELFF. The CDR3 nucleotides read TGTGCCAGCAGTTTAAGCCCCACAGGGTCAGGAAGCACCGGGGAGCTGTTTTTT.

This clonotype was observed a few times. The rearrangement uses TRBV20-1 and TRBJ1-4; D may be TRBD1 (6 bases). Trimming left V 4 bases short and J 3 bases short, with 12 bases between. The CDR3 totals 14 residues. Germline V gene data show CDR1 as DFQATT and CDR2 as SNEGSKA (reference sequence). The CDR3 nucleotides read TGCAGTGCTAACCCAGGGGCGCCTAATGAAAAACTGTTTTTT. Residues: CSANPGAPNEKLFF.

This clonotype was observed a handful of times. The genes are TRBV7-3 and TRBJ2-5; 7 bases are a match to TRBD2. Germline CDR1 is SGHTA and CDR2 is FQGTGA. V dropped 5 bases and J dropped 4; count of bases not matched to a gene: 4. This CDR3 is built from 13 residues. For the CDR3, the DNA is TGTGCCAGCAGCCGGGGGACTACAGAGACCCAGTACTTC. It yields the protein CASSRGTTETQYF.

The CDR3 here is CASSLARGSYNEQFF. CDR3 bases: TGTGCCAGCAGCTTGGCCCGGGGGTCCTACAATGAGCAGTTCTTC. The gene calls are TRBV5-4 and TRBJ2-1; D is perhaps TRBD2 (6 bases). CDR1 is SGHNT and CDR2 is YYREEE in the germline V gene (reference sequence). Trimming shortened V by 0 bases and J by 1 base, and 8 bases separated the two germline ends. The CDR3 runs to 15 residues.

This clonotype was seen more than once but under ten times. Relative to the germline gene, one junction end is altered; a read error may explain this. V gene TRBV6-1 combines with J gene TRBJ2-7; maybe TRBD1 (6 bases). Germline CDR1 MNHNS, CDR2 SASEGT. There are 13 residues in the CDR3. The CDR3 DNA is TGTGCCGGCAGCCGGGACATCTCCTACGAGCAGTACTTC. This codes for CAGSRDISYEQYF.

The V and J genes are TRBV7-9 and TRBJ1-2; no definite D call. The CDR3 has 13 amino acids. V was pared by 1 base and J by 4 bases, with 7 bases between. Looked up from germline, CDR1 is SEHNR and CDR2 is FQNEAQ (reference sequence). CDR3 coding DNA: TGTGCCAGCAGCTTAGATCAGGTCTATGGCTACACCTTC. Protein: CASSLDQVYGYTF. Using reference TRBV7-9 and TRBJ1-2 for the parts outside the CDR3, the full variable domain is DTGVSQNPRHKITKRGQNVTFRCDPISEHNRLYWYRQTLGQGPEFLTYFQNEAQLEKSRLLSDRFSAERPKGSFSTLEIQRTEQGDSAMYLCASSLDQVYGYTFGSGTRLTVV.

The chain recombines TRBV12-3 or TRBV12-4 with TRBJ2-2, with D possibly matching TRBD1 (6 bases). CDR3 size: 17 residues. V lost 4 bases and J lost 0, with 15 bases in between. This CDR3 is CASSYRTGTPNTGELFF. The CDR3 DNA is TGTGCCAGCAGTTACAGGACCGGGACACCGAACACCGGGGAGCTGTTTTTT.

The CDR3 sequence: CASSLGPGNGELFF. The CDR3, as DNA: TGTGCCAGCAGTTTAGGCCCGGGTAACGGGGAGCTGTTTTTT. This sequence joins TRBV12-3 or TRBV12-4 and TRBJ2-2; no firm D call. The CDR3 runs 14 residues. V lost 1 base, J lost 7 bases, and 10 bases lay in between.

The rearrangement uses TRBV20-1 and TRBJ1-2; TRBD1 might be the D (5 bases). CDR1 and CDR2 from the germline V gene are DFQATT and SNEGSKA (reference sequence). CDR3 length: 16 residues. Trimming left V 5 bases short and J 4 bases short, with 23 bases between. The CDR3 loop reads CSAATLQGKIGYGYTF. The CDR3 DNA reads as TGCAGTGCTGCGACCCTCCAGGGTAAAATTGGCTATGGCTACACCTTC.

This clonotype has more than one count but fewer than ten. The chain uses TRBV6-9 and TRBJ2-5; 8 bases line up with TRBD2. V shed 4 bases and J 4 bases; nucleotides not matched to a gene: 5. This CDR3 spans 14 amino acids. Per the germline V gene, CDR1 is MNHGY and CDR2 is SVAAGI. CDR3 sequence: CASSFPGLAETQYF. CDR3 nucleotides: TGTGCCAGCAGTTTCCCAGGACTAGCAGAGACCCAGTACTTC.

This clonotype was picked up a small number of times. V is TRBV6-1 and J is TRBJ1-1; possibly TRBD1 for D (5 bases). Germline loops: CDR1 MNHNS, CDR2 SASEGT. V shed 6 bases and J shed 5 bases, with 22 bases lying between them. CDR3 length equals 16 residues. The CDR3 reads CASRPGSQGGGTEAFF. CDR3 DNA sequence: TGTGCCAGCAGGCCCGGGTCTCAGGGTGGTGGGACTGAAGCTTTCTTT.

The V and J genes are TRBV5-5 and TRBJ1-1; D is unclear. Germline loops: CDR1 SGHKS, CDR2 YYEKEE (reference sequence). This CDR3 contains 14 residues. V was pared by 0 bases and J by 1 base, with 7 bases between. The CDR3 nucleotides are TGTGCCAGCAGCTTGGAGGTTAGGAACACTGAAGCTTTCTTT. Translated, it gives CASSLEVRNTEAFF. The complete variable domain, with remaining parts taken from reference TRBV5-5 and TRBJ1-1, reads DAGVTQSPTHLIKTRGQQVTLRCSPISGHKSVSWYQQVLGQGPQFIFQYYEKEERGRGNFPDRFSARQFPNYSSELNVNALLLGDSALYLCASSLEVRNTEAFFGQGTRLTVV.

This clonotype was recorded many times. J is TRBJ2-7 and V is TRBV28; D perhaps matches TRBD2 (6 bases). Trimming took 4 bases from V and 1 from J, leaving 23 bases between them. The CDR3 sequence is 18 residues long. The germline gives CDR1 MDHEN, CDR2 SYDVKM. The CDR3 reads CASSSRPGLERFSYEQYF. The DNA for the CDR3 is TGTGCCAGCAGTTCTCGTCCGGGACTGGAAAGGTTTTCCTACGAGCAGTACTTC.

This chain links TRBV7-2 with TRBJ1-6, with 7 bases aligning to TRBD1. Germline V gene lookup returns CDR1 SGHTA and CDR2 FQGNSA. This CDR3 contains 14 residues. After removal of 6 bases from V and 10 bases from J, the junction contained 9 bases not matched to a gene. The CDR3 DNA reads TGTGCCAGCAGATCCGACAGGGAGCAATCACCCCTCCACTTT. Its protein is CASRSDREQSPLHF.

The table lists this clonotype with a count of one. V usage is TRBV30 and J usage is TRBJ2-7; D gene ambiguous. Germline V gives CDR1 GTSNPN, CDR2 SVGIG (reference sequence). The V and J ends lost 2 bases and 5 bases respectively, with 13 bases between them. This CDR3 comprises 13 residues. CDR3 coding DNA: TGTGCCTGGAGTTTACGGGTTTTCAACGAGCAGTACTTC. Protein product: CAWSLRVFNEQYF.